This T cell receptor (beta chain) was retrieved from a study of blood T cell repertoires in COVID-19. Study information: Donors in the United States, Italy and Spain gave samples during acute or convalescent COVID-19. Sources were T cells, B-cell-depleted T cells, or PBMCs; the material itself was cDNA or gDNA.

This CDR3 is built from 14 residues. Losses at the gene ends were 5 bases for V and 8 bases for J; bases not matched to a gene: 9. Germline CDR1 is SEHNR and CDR2 is FQNEAQ (reference sequence). In the authors' workflow: Reference gene primer amplification yielded estimated nucleated cell counts. TCRdb's copy holds only in-frame clones and misses some; the assay was immunoSEQ multiplex PCR. The DNA gave D and trimming, while V, J and clone size come from that table. Counted here are about 400,000 clones, around 90% occurring once; the ten biggest clones make up 2% to 2.5%. Clinical history as reported by participants underpinned cohort assignment.

The chain carries TRBV7-9 and TRBJ1-2; TRBD1 matches 9 bases. This clonotype was sampled from a woman in her 40s with acute COVID-19. Sequenced material: PBMCs or T cells enriched from blood (not recorded which). CDR3 loop: CASSTTGGAWGYTF. The CDR3 region has the DNA TGTGCCAGCAGCACGACAGGGGGTGCCTGGGGCTACACCTTC. Supplemented by reference TRBV7-9 and TRBJ1-2, the full variable domain reads DTGVSQNPRHKITKRGQNVTFRCDPISEHNRLYWYRQTLGQGPEFLTYFQNEAQLEKSRLLSDRFSAERPKGSFSTLEIQRTEQGDSAMYLCASSTTGGAWGYTFGSGTRLTVV.